Included here is one T cell receptor (beta chain) sequence, with context. Its antigen is undetermined. V lost 0 bases, J lost 1 base, and 11 bases lay in between. CDR1 is SGHRS and CDR2 is YFSETQ in the germline V gene. The CDR3 has 16 residues. Profiling relied on immunoSEQ multiplex PCR, and the TCRdb table lists in-frame clones only, not all of them. The sample has about 2.2 million clones; 93% are singletons. This record belongs to a study of shared clonotypes between healthy human individuals. Study details: Three plates each covered CD4 naive and memory; CD8 naive two, CD8 memory one.

Findings and limits, study-wide: It was the non-shared clonotypes that had lower generation probabilities than clonotypes shared by all four donors.

CD8 cells classed as naive were CD45RO-negative and positively selected for CCR7, excluding terminally differentiated effector memory CD45RA+ cells. The origin of this receptor is a man aged 18 to 29 in good health. Some clones in this sample may be carry-over from other donors' samples. Sequenced material: naive CD8+ T cells from PBMCs. The chain joins TRBV5-1 to TRBJ2-1; D perhaps matches TRBD2 (6 bases). DNA for the CDR3: TGCGCCAGCAGCTTGGAAATTAGCGGATCCTACAATGAGCAGTTCTTC. Its protein product is CASSLEISGSYNEQFF. The full variable domain, with the rest looked up from reference TRBV5-1 and TRBJ2-1, is KAGVTQTPRYLIKTRGQQVTLSCSPISGHRSVSWYQQTPGQGLQFLFEYFSETQRNKGNFPGRFSGRQFSNSRSEMNVSTLELGDSALYLCASSLEISGSYNEQFFGPGTRLTVL.